Listed below are T cell receptor beta chains from one sample, sequenced in a study of blood T cell repertoires in COVID-19. Libraries were prepared by immunoSEQ multiplex PCR; TCRdb keeps only in-frame clonotypes and omits some of them. The table lists around 100,000 clones, approximately 89% of them singletons. The specimen was peripheral blood. The receptors originated from a woman of 80 years or more in a cohort sampled during active COVID-19. Each CDR3 is given with its conserved first and last residue. A D gene is named only where the DNA matches it firmly. Size tells how often a clone was seen (once, few, many) or the class of an expanded clone, and some rows leave it out.

cdr3_aa | cdr3_nt | clone_size | d_call | j_call | v_call
CASSFVFSGGGTDTQYF | TGTGCCAGCAGCTTTGTGTTTAGCGGGGGGGGCACAGATACGCAGTATTTT | NA | TRBD2 | TRBJ2-3 | TRBV11-2
CASSRGGGTDTQYF | TGTGCCAGCAGCCGCGGAGGGGGCACAGATACGCAGTATTTT | once | NA | TRBJ2-3 | TRBV11-2
CATDPSGGPNEQFF | TGTGCCACCGATCCTAGCGGGGGCCCCAATGAGCAGTTCTTC | NA | TRBD2 | TRBJ2-1 | TRBV6-5
CATRTGQGIQETQYF | TGTGCCACCAGGACGGGACAGGGAATACAAGAGACCCAGTACTTC | NA | TRBD1 | TRBJ2-5 | TRBV15
CASSPRGGLGNEQFF | TGTGCCAGCAGCCCTCGGGGGGGCTTGGGCAATGAGCAGTTCTTC | NA | TRBD2 | TRBJ2-1 | TRBV5-4
CATDLGQSSYEQYF | TGTGCCACCGATCTTGGACAGAGCTCCTACGAGCAGTACTTC | NA | NA | TRBJ2-7 | TRBV28
CASSPNAVEKLFF | TGTGCCAGCTCACCGAACGCAGTGGAAAAACTGTTTTTT | NA | NA | TRBJ1-4 | TRBV18
CASSQRTGGNSYEQYF | TGTGCCAGCTCACAACGGACAGGGGGCAACTCCTACGAGCAGTACTTC | NA | TRBD1 | TRBJ2-7 | TRBV18
CATSRASGSSYNEQFF | TGTGCCACCTCCCGGGCTAGCGGGAGCTCCTACAATGAGCAGTTCTTC | NA | TRBD2 | TRBJ2-1 | TRBV25-1
CASSVGQGDTGELFF | TGTGCCAGCAGCGTAGGACAGGGCGACACCGGGGAGCTGTTTTTT | NA | TRBD1 | TRBJ2-2 | TRBV9
CASSLVRQGGTDTQYF | TGCGCCAGCAGCTTGGTCCGGCAGGGGGGCACAGATACGCAGTATTTT | NA | TRBD1 | TRBJ2-3 | TRBV5-1
CASLTGQTNTGELFF | TGTGCCAGTTTAACGGGACAGACGAACACCGGGGAGCTGTTTTTT | NA | TRBD1 | TRBJ2-2 | TRBV19
CASSAPGTSGPRTQYF | TGTGCCAGTAGTGCCCCCGGGACTAGCGGTCCCAGGACCCAGTACTTC | NA | TRBD2 | TRBJ2-5 | TRBV19
CASSQGDRGTDTQYF | TGCGCCAGCAGCCAGGGGGACAGGGGCACAGATACGCAGTATTTT | NA | TRBD1 | TRBJ2-3 | TRBV4-1
CASSQDSGGTVLSYEQYF | TGCGCCAGCAGCCAAGATAGTGGCGGGACAGTACTTTCCTACGAGCAGTACTTC | NA | NA | TRBJ2-7 | TRBV4-1
CASSLLGGRQPQHF | TGTGCCAGCAGTTTGTTAGGGGGCCGACAGCCCCAGCATTTT | few | TRBD1 | TRBJ1-5 | TRBV28
CASSAEWASREQYF | TGTGCCAGTAGTGCCGAGTGGGCCTCTCGTGAGCAGTACTTC | NA | NA | TRBJ2-7 | TRBV19
CASSARGGGTGNTEAFF | TGCGCCAGCAGCGCCCGTGGAGGAGGGACAGGGAACACTGAAGCTTTCTTT | NA | TRBD1 | TRBJ1-1 | TRBV5-1
CASIRDSYYNEQFF | TGCGCCAGCATCCGGGACAGTTACTACAATGAGCAGTTCTTC | once | TRBD1 | TRBJ2-1 | TRBV5-1
CASTSTPSLANYGYTF | TGTGCCAGCACCTCAACACCTTCTCTAGCTAACTATGGCTACACCTTC | NA | NA | TRBJ1-2 | TRBV3-1/TRBV3-2
CASSYIGGRVNTEAFF | TGTGCCAGCAGTTACATAGGGGGCAGGGTGAACACTGAAGCTTTCTTT | NA | TRBD1 | TRBJ1-1 | TRBV6-5
CASRAGARDEQFF | TGCGCCAGTCGAGCGGGGGCCAGGGATGAGCAGTTCTTC | once | TRBD2 | TRBJ2-1 | TRBV5-1
CASRQAGFGLRDTQYF | TGTGCAAGTCGCCAAGCGGGCTTCGGGCTTCGCGATACGCAGTATTTT | NA | NA | TRBJ2-3 | TRBV12-2
CASSEGQGAIPNEKLFF | TGCGCCAGCAGCGAGGGACAGGGGGCGATTCCTAATGAAAAACTGTTTTTT | NA | TRBD1 | TRBJ1-4 | TRBV5-1
CASSLSSQTASYQPQHF | TGTGCCAGCAGCCTCTCCTCCCAGACAGCTTCTTATCAGCCCCAGCATTTT | NA | NA | TRBJ1-5 | TRBV3-1/TRBV3-2
CASSLVSGSGSYNEQFF | TGTGCCAGCAGTTTAGTCAGCGGGAGTGGCTCCTACAATGAGCAGTTCTTC | NA | TRBD2 | TRBJ2-1 | TRBV27
CASSVVSEETQYF | TGTGCCAGCAGCGTAGTATCCGAGGAGACCCAGTACTTC | NA | NA | TRBJ2-5 | TRBV9
CASSPPSLGGGNTIYF | TGTGCCAGCTCACCACCCTCTCTTGGAGGGGGAAACACCATATATTTT | NA | NA | TRBJ1-3 | TRBV18
CASRAGQGVNEQYF | TGTGCCAGCAGGGCTGGACAGGGGGTTAACGAGCAGTACTTC | once | TRBD1 | TRBJ2-7 | TRBV28
CASRTGSSSGNTIYF | TGTGCCAGCAGGACAGGGAGTTCGTCTGGAAACACCATATATTTT | NA | TRBD1 | TRBJ1-3 | TRBV6-5
CASSYMGGINEKLFF | TGTGCCAGCAGTTACATGGGGGGGATTAATGAAAAACTGTTTTTT | NA | NA | TRBJ1-4 | TRBV6-5
CASGREIQYF | TGTGCCAGCGGCCGGGAGATCCAGTACTTC | NA | NA | TRBJ2-5 | TRBV28